The 10 T cell receptor beta chains presented below share a single source sample, sequenced in a study of long-term antiretroviral therapy in people with HIV. The immunoSEQ assay was v3.0, run at survey level. Clones were sequenced by immunoSEQ multiplex PCR, and TCRdb holds only the in-frame ones, with some missing. The top ten clones hold 12% of a sample with some 21,000 clones, roughly 76% of them seen once. The sample was unsorted PBMCs, taken around 1.7 years before starting antiretroviral therapy. These receptors all come from a woman in her forties with HIV.

The gene calls are TRBV4-3 and TRBJ1-5; no clear D. Trimming stripped 4 bases from V and 5 bases from J, with 9 bases between. Germline CDR1 and CDR2: LGHNA and YSLEER. The CDR3 spans 13 residues. The CDR3: CASSRTLDQPQHF. CDR3 sequence (DNA): TGCGCCAGCAGCCGAACATTGGATCAGCCCCAGCATTTT.

The CDR3 DNA is TGTGCCAGCAGTGAATCTGGGGCCTTGGACGGCTACACCTTC. Encoded protein: CASSESGALDGYTF. The chain combines TRBV2 with TRBJ1-2; tentative D call: TRBD1 (5 bases). Trimming pared 2 bases from V and 8 bases from J, leaving 15 bases between. CDR3 length: 14 residues. Germline loops: CDR1 SNHLY, CDR2 FYNNEI.

The chain couples TRBV5-6 to TRBJ2-7; D is uncertain. The CDR3 is 11 residues long. Deletions cut 2 bases from V and 4 bases from J, with 4 bases between. In germline, CDR1 is SGHDT, CDR2 YYEEEE. The CDR3 DNA follows: TGTGCCAGCAGCTTCCAATACGAGCAGTACTTC. Translated: CASSFQYEQYF. The full variable domain, in which reference TRBV5-6 and TRBJ2-7 provide the parts outside the CDR3, is DAGVTQSPTHLIKTRGQQVTLRCSPKSGHDTVSWYQQALGQGPQFIFQYYEEEERQRGNFPDRFSGHQFPNYSSELNVNALLLGDSALYLCASSFQYEQYFGPGTRLTVT.

This clone came up a few times. The rearrangement joins TRBV5-6 to TRBJ1-2; the D is unclear. V lost 4 bases to trimming and J lost 6 bases, with 13 bases between them. The CDR3 sequence is 13 residues long. In germline, CDR1 is SGHDT, CDR2 YYEEEE. The CDR3 protein is CASSTFLGDGYTF. Here the CDR3 DNA reads TGTGCCAGCAGCACTTTCCTTGGGGATGGCTACACCTTC.

The chain combines TRBV5-6 with TRBJ1-2; D perhaps matches TRBD1 (5 bases). The V gene lost 0 bases and the J gene lost 2 bases, with 8 bases spanning the gap. This CDR3 has 14 residues. The germline CDR1 and CDR2 sequences are SGHDT and YYEEEE. For the CDR3, the DNA is TGTGCCAGCAGCTTGGTCGGGGGGAACTATGGCTACACCTTC. Translating gives CASSLVGGNYGYTF.

This chain joins TRBV2 and TRBJ2-7; D ambiguous. CDR1 and CDR2 from the germline V gene are SNHLY and FYNNEI. The V and J ends lost 4 bases and 2 bases respectively, with 9 bases between them. The CDR3 has 13 amino acids. Here the CDR3 reads CASSGLVTYEQYF. CDR3 DNA sequence: TGTGCCAGCAGTGGACTCGTTACCTACGAGCAGTACTTC.

The rearrangement links TRBV27 to TRBJ2-7; D might be TRBD1 (6 bases). The CDR3 spans 14 residues. Germline values: CDR1 MNHEY, CDR2 SMNVEV (reference sequence). Trimming removed 8 bases at V and 0 bases at J, with 14 bases between. The CDR3 nucleotides read TGTGCCAGCGGACACGGACAGCTCTCCTACGAGCAGTACTTC. Protein: CASGHGQLSYEQYF.

This clone was recorded only once. The chain links TRBV4-1 to TRBJ1-1, with a tentative D call TRBD1 (5 bases). The CDR3 covers 13 residues. Trimming removed 5 bases from V and 1 base from J, with 8 bases in between. Germline CDR1 reads MGHRA; CDR2 reads YSYEKL. The CDR3 is CASSLGGNTEAFF. The DNA for the CDR3 is TGCGCCAGCAGCTTGGGGGGGAACACTGAAGCTTTCTTT.

This sequence joins TRBV12-5 and TRBJ2-2, with 10 bases lining up with TRBD2. The CDR3 contains 17 residues. The germline V gene encodes CDR1 LGHNT and CDR2 FRNRAP. The V segment lost 8 bases and the J segment 3 bases; nucleotides outside the gene matches: 12. CDR3 residues: CASRGAGGRSDTGELFF. CDR3 in DNA: TGTGCTAGTCGAGGAGCGGGAGGGCGGTCGGACACCGGGGAGCTGTTTTTT.

The genes are TRBV6-1 and TRBJ1-4, with a possible D match to TRBD1 (5 bases). The CDR3 totals 15 residues. V was shortened by 6 bases and J by 3 bases, with 14 bases between the two germline ends. Germline V gene lookup returns CDR1 MNHNS and CDR2 SASEGT. DNA of the CDR3: TGTGCCAGCAGCCAAACAGGACACCCTAATGAAAAACTGTTTTTT. This gives the protein CASSQTGHPNEKLFF.